This TCR beta chain is drawn from a study of response to subunit inactivated influenza vaccine. The CDR3 contains 15 residues. CDR1 and CDR2 (germline): DFQATT, SNEGSKA (reference sequence). V gave up 6 bases and J gave up 3 bases, with 21 bases separating them. TCRdb reprocessed the RT-PCR reads with MiXCR, giving one entry per CDR3 protein. Of some 640,000 distinct CDR3 sequences detected, approximately 13% appear once; the ten largest clones hold around 6.5%. Study results and caveats: There was a suggestion from the authors that each seasonal influenza vaccination recruits few new T cells.

Comments on this clonotype: Its antigen remains unknown.

This clonotype originated in a man between 45 and 60 years old who received an inactivated influenza vaccine. The rearrangement links TRBV20-1 to TRBJ2-7; a weak D match, TRBD2 (6 bases). Sequenced here: PBMCs from blood, sampled less than 15 days before vaccination. The CDR3 nucleotides read TGCAGTGCCCACTGGGGGGATTCCCCCAGCTACGAGCAGTACTTC. This gives the protein CSAHWGDSPSYEQYF.